This T cell receptor (beta chain) emerged from a study of vaccination effects on CD4 cells after COVID-19. Broader study findings: Clones that were induced by infection or by vaccine showed marked contraction late after vaccination. Healthy vaccinees showed cross-reactivity with common cold coronaviruses in only 1 of 255 vaccine-induced clones.

This clone has only a few counts. Its antigen is as yet unknown. Peptide-pool stimulation followed by sequencing identified expanded antigen-specific CD4+ clonotypes in the ViraFEST assay. When around nine days of culture had elapsed, CD4+ T cells were isolated. Vaccine recipients had no previous SARS-CoV-2 infection; their nucleocapsid antibodies were negative. Fresh IL-2-containing medium replaced half the medium on days 3 and 7. The protocol was immunoSEQ multiplex PCR, while the TCRdb copy is restricted to in-frame clones and leaves out a portion. The sample records about 79,000 clones, approximately 74% being singletons. This CDR3 contains 16 residues. Germline V CDR1 and CDR2: SGHTA, FQGNSA. The J segment lost 12 bases and the V segment lost 3 bases, leaving 16 bases of the junction unmatched.

This TCR derives from a human donor who received a COVID-19 vaccine. The genes are TRBV7-2 and TRBJ2-1; TRBD1 matches 8 bases. The sequencing here drew on CD4+ T cells from PBMCs cultured with HCoV-229E spike peptides, taken before COVID-19 vaccination. In DNA, the CDR3 is TGTGCCAGCAGCTTCCCAGGGGGCGATGGGTTTGGCGGGCAGTTCTTC. As protein: CASSFPGGDGFGGQFF.